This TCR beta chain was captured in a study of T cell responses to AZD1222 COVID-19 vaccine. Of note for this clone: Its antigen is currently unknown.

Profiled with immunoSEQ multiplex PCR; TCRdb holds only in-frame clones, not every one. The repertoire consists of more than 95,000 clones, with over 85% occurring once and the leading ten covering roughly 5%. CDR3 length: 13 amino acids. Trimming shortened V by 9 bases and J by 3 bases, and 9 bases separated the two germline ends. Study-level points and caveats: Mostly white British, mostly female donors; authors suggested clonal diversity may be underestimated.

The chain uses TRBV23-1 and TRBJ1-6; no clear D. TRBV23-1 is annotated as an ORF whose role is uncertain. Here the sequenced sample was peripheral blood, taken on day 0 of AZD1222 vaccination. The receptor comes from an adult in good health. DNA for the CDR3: TGCGCCAGTCCCCCGTTCTATAATTCACCCCTCCACTTT. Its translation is CASPPFYNSPLHF.